One and the same sample provided the 18 T cell receptor beta chains below, sequenced in a study of T cell changes during pregnancy in multiple sclerosis. Method: immunoSEQ multiplex PCR; TCRdb's copy keeps in-frame clones and lacks some. The data contain about 100,000 clones, 85% to 95% of them seen just once; the ten biggest clones take up 2.6%. The sample consisted of peripheral blood, taken in the first trimester of pregnancy. All receptors derive from a female donor with multiple sclerosis, enrolled in a pregnancy study.

The chain uses TRBV28 and TRBJ1-2, with 10 bases aligning to TRBD1. CDR1 is MDHEN and CDR2 is SYDVKM in the germline V gene. V dropped 5 bases and J dropped 1; count of bases not matched to a gene: 4. The CDR3 has 15 amino acids. The CDR3 DNA reads as TGTGCCAGCAGTGGGGGGGACAGGGGTAACTATGGCTACACCTTC. This gives the protein CASSGGDRGNYGYTF.

The rearrangement links TRBV29-1 to TRBJ2-1, with a weak D call TRBD1 (5 bases). Germline CDR1 SQVTM, CDR2 ANQGSEA. This CDR3 is built from 17 residues. V was trimmed by 8 bases and J by 4 bases, leaving 27 bases between them. CDR3 DNA sequence: TGCAGCACCAGTGGACATTCCACCCCCGTGACTTACAATGAGCAGTTCTTC. Translating gives CSTSGHSTPVTYNEQFF.

V is TRBV7-2 and J is TRBJ2-3; TRBD2 matches at 10 bases. CDR1 SGHTA and CDR2 FQGNSA come from the germline V gene. The V gene end was trimmed by 3 bases and the J gene end by 5 bases; junction bases not matched to a gene: 14. This CDR3 contains 18 residues. CDR3 DNA: TGTGCCAGCAGCTTCAGTGGTGGACTAGCGGTAGTTGGAGATACGCAGTATTTT. Residues: CASSFSGGLAVVGDTQYF.

CDR3 residues: CASSQQGAFDYEQYF. CDR3 bases: TGTGCCAGTAGTCAGCAGGGGGCCTTTGACTACGAGCAGTACTTC. The rearrangement links TRBV19 to TRBJ2-7; TRBD1 matches 8 bases. The CDR3 extends over 15 amino acids. The ends lost 5 bases at V and 3 bases at J; junction bases unmatched: 9. Germline CDR1 reads LNHDA; CDR2 reads SQIVND (reference sequence).

The chain carries TRBV15 and TRBJ1-4; D is ambiguous. Germline loops: CDR1 LNHNV, CDR2 YYDKDF (reference sequence). This CDR3 is 13 amino acids long. V was pared by 5 bases and J by 8 bases, with 12 bases between. CDR3 sequence: CATSSDEAEKLFF. CDR3 DNA sequence: TGTGCCACCAGCTCAGACGAGGCCGAAAAACTGTTTTTT.

This clone appeared once. This chain links TRBV5-1 with TRBJ2-7, with a tentative D call TRBD2 (5 bases). Germline CDR1 reads SGHRS; CDR2 reads YFSETQ. This CDR3 region has 14 residues. The V gene lost 0 bases and the J gene lost 1 base, with 8 bases spanning the gap. CDR3 amino acids: CASSLVPGSYEQYF. The CDR3 DNA follows: TGCGCCAGCAGCTTGGTTCCGGGGTCCTACGAGCAGTACTTC. Using reference TRBV5-1 and TRBJ2-7 for the parts outside the CDR3, the full variable domain is KAGVTQTPRYLIKTRGQQVTLSCSPISGHRSVSWYQQTPGQGLQFLFEYFSETQRNKGNFPGRFSGRQFSNSRSEMNVSTLELGDSALYLCASSLVPGSYEQYFGPGTRLTVT.

The chain employs TRBV19 and TRBJ2-2; 8 positions agree with TRBD1. This CDR3 is 12 amino acids long. With 6 bases clipped from V and 8 bases from J, the junction kept 2 bases outside the gene matches. Germline assignment: CDR1 LNHDA and CDR2 SQIVND (reference sequence). CDR3 loop: CASSQGAGELFF. DNA for the CDR3: TGTGCCAGTAGCCAGGGGGCAGGGGAGCTGTTTTTT.

The genes are TRBV27 and TRBJ2-3, with TRBD1 as a possible D gene (6 bases). The germline V gene has CDR1 MNHEY and CDR2 SMNVEV (reference sequence). V lost 4 bases, J lost 5 bases, and 19 bases lay in between. The length of the CDR3 is 16 residues. CDR3 DNA: TGTGCCAGCAGTTCCAGTCGCAGGGGTGGTAGAGATACGCAGTATTTT. Its translation is CASSSSRRGGRDTQYF.

This chain uses TRBV15 with TRBJ1-3, with D hard to call. The V and J ends lost 5 bases and 4 bases respectively, with 3 bases between them. This CDR3 is 11 amino acids long. Germline V gene lookup returns CDR1 LNHNV and CDR2 YYDKDF (reference sequence). This CDR3 reads CATSRGNTIYF. For the CDR3, the DNA is TGTGCCACCAGCCGGGGAAACACCATATATTTT.

Here the CDR3 reads CASSFRQGIDEKLFF. In DNA, the CDR3 is TGTGCCAGCAGCTTTCGACAGGGTATAGATGAAAAACTGTTTTTT. This chain uses TRBV13 with TRBJ1-4; the match to TRBD1 covers 7 bases. The CDR3 extends over 15 amino acids. With 3 bases clipped from V and 6 bases from J, the junction kept 7 bases outside the gene matches. Germline V gene data show CDR1 as PRHDT and CDR2 as FYEKMQ (reference sequence).

V gene TRBV30 combines with J gene TRBJ1-6; D remains ambiguous. V lost 3 bases and J 8 bases, leaving 11 bases between the germline ends. The CDR3 loop spans 13 amino acids. CDR1 is GTSNPN and CDR2 is SVGIG in the germline V gene (reference sequence). The DNA for the CDR3 is TGTGCCTGGAGCTCTATGAGGGATTCACCCCTCCACTTT. Its protein is CAWSSMRDSPLHF.

The chain joins TRBV7-8 to TRBJ2-7; 12 nucleotides align to TRBD2. The CDR3 extends over 15 amino acids. CDR1 is SGHVS and CDR2 is FQNEAQ in the germline V gene. V lost 4 bases, J lost 5 bases, and 6 bases stayed unmatched. CDR3: CASSSTSGSGNEQYF. The CDR3, as DNA: TGTGCCAGCAGCTCGACTAGCGGGAGTGGAAACGAGCAGTACTTC.

The chain employs TRBV11-1 and TRBJ1-1; D is uncertain. The V gene lost 0 bases and the J gene lost 11 bases, with 16 bases spanning the gap. The CDR3 is made up of 14 amino acids. CDR1 and CDR2 from the germline V gene are SGHAT and FQDESV (reference sequence). CDR3 region: CASSLARSVGMAFF. The CDR3 coding sequence is TGTGCCAGCAGCTTAGCGCGCTCGGTCGGGATGGCTTTCTTT.

This chain joins TRBV19 and TRBJ1-4; 9 nucleotides line up with TRBD1. The CDR3 runs 16 residues. CDR1 and CDR2 (germline): LNHDA, SQIVND (reference sequence). The J segment lost 10 bases and the V segment lost 7 bases, leaving 16 bases of the junction unmatched. CDR3 sequence: CASTYSGGDRVAKLFF. Written as DNA, the CDR3 is TGTGCCAGTACCTATAGTGGTGGGGACAGGGTTGCAAAACTGTTTTTT.

The chain carries TRBV2 and TRBJ2-6, with TRBD1 matching 7 bases. The V segment lost 6 bases and the J segment 4 bases; nucleotides outside the gene matches: 3. The V gene's germline CDR1 is SNHLY and CDR2 FYNNEI. CDR3 length equals 14 residues. CDR3 loop: CASRTGFGANVLTF. CDR3 coding DNA: TGTGCCAGCAGGACAGGGTTCGGGGCCAACGTCCTGACTTTC.

The CDR3 coding sequence is TGTGCCAGCAGTTACGGGACTGCACGCGAGCAGTACTTC. Amino acid sequence: CASSYGTAREQYF. This chain connects TRBV6-5 to TRBJ2-7; possibly TRBD2 for D (6 bases). CDR3 length equals 13 residues. V lost 2 bases, J lost 6 bases, and 11 bases lay in between. Germline loops: CDR1 MNHEY, CDR2 SVGAGI.

This chain uses TRBV4-2 with TRBJ2-3; TRBD2 agrees at 11 bases. CDR1 is LGHNA and CDR2 is YNFKEQ in the germline V gene. Trimming took 4 bases from V and 0 from J; bases not matched to a gene: 6. This CDR3 contains 17 residues. The CDR3, as DNA: TGTGCCAGCAGCCGGGGACTAGCGGATACTAGCACAGATACGCAGTATTTT. It yields the protein CASSRGLADTSTDTQYF.

This clone was detected only a few times. The chain uses TRBV21-1 and TRBJ2-7; the listed D gene, TRBD2, was not tested against the DNA. TRBV21-1 is given as a pseudogene. The CDR3 spans 16 residues. The CDR3 bases are TGTGCCAGCAGCGATCTTGCGGAGCCCGGGGCCTACGAGCAGTACTTC. It translates to CASSDLAEPGAYEQYF.